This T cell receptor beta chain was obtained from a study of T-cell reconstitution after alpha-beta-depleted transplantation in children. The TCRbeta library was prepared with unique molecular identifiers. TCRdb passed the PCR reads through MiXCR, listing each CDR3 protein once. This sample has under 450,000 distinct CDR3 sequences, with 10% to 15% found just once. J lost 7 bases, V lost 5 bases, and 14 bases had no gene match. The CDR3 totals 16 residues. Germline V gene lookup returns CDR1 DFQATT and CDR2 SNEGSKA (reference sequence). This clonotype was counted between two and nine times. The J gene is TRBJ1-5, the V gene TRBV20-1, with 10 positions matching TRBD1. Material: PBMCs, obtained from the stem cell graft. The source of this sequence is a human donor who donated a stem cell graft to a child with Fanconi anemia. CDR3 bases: TGCAGTGCTGCTTGGGACAGGGGTGGGGGAGGGCAGCCCCAGCATTTT. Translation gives CSAAWDRGGGGQPQHF.